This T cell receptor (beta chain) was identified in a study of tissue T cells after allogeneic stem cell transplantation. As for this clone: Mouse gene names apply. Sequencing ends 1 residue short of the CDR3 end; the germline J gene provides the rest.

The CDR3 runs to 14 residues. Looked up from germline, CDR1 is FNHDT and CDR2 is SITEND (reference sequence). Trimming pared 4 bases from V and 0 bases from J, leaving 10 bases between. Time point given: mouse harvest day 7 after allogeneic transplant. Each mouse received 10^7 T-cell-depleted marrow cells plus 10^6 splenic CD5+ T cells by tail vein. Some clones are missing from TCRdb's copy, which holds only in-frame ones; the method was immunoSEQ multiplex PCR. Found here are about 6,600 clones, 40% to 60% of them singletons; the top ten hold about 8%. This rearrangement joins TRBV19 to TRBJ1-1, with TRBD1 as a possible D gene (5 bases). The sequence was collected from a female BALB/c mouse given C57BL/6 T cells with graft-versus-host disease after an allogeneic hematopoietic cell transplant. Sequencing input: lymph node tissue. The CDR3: CASSPGTANTEVFF. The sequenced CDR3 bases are TGTGCCAGCAGTCCCGGGACGGCAAACACAGAAGTCTTC.